These 16 T cell receptor beta chains share one sample of origin, sequenced in a study of type 1 regulatory T cells. What these receptors recognize is not known. TCRdb called the reads again in MiXCR, with one record for every CDR3 protein. Among about 59,000 distinct CDR3 sequences, less than 65% were seen once, and the ten largest hold 1.8%. The sequenced sample consisted of cultured non-Tr1 T cells, either the whole culture or a sorted T cell fraction (not recorded which). The receptors were gathered from a human donor in good health.

V is TRBV7-9 and J is TRBJ1-5; possibly TRBD1 for D (6 bases). CDR3 size: 13 residues. The V and J ends lost 6 bases and 7 bases respectively, with 13 bases between them. Looked up from germline, CDR1 is SEHNR and CDR2 is FQNEAQ (reference sequence). The CDR3, as DNA: TGTGCCAGCAGTGGACAGTCTCACCAGCCCCAGCATTTT. Its translation is CASSGQSHQPQHF. The complete variable domain, with remaining parts taken from reference TRBV7-9 and TRBJ1-5, reads DTGVSQNPRHKITKRGQNVTFRCDPISEHNRLYWYRQTLGQGPEFLTYFQNEAQLEKSRLLSDRFSAERPKGSFSTLEIQRTEQGDSAMYLCASSGQSHQPQHFGDGTRLSIL.

V and J are TRBV12-3 or TRBV12-4 and TRBJ2-2, with D perhaps matching TRBD2 (7 bases). The CDR3 is 18 amino acids. V lost 5 bases to trimming and J lost 4 bases, with 23 bases between them. Here the CDR3 DNA reads TGTGCCAGCAGTCAAGGGGGGGGTGGGGGCATCGCCACCGGGGAGCTGTTTTTT. This translates into CASSQGGGGGIATGELFF.

The chain is built from TRBV18 and TRBJ2-5; maybe TRBD2 (6 bases). The CDR3 has 16 residues. Trimming took 0 bases from V and 4 from J, leaving 15 bases between them. Germline V lookup: CDR1 KGHSH, CDR2 LQKENI. The CDR3 DNA follows: TGTGCCAGCTCACCACCGGTAGCGGAGCGGGTAGAGACCCAGTACTTC. It encodes CASSPPVAERVETQYF. The complete variable domain, with remaining parts taken from reference TRBV18 and TRBJ2-5, reads NAGVMQNPRHLVRRRGQEARLRCSPMKGHSHVYWYRQLPEEGLKFMVYLQKENIIDESGMPKERFSAEFPKEGPSILRIQQVVRGDSAAYFCASSPPVAERVETQYFGPGTRLLVL.

Here the CDR3 DNA reads TGTGCCAGCAGTTACTCCACCAACAATGAGCAGTTCTTC. Residues: CASSYSTNNEQFF. The genes are TRBV6-2 or TRBV6-3 and TRBJ2-1; D uncertain. Trimming cost V 0 bases and J 5 bases, with 5 bases left between them. Germline CDR1 reads MNHEY; CDR2 reads SVGEGT. The length of the CDR3 is 13 residues.

The chain is built from TRBV7-2 and TRBJ1-2; tentative D call: TRBD1 (6 bases). The CDR3 consists of 14 residues. Germline-derived CDR1 and CDR2 are SGHTA and FQGNSA. Trimming removed 3 bases from V and 7 bases from J, with 15 bases in between. DNA for the CDR3: TGTGCCAGCAGCTTGCGGGACACGGACGTTGGCTACACCTTC. It codes for CASSLRDTDVGYTF.

V and J are TRBV30 and TRBJ2-7; 10 bases map to TRBD2. J was trimmed by 2 bases and V by 3 bases; bases with no gene match: 4. This CDR3 contains 14 residues. Germline assignment: CDR1 GTSNPN and CDR2 SVGIG (reference sequence). The CDR3 DNA reads TGTGCCTGGAGCGGAGCGGGAGGGCCCTACGAGCAGTACTTC. This encodes CAWSGAGGPYEQYF. Combining the CDR3 with reference TRBV30 and TRBJ2-7 gives the whole variable domain SQTIHQWPATLVQPVGSPLSLECTVEGTSNPNLYWYRQAAGRGLQLLFYSVGIGQISSEVPQNLSASRPQDRQFILSSKKLLLSDSGFYLCAWSGAGGPYEQYFGPGTRLTVT.

The genes are TRBV27 and TRBJ2-5; D is perhaps TRBD2 (5 bases). V lost 2 bases and J 5 bases, leaving 12 bases between the germline ends. This CDR3 has 14 amino acids. Germline V gives CDR1 MNHEY, CDR2 SMNVEV (reference sequence). CDR3 DNA: TGTGCCAGCAGTTTACGGGGTAGCGAGGAGACCCAGTACTTC. Translated, it gives CASSLRGSEETQYF.

In this sample, this clonotype turned up once. This sequence joins TRBV12-3 or TRBV12-4 and TRBJ2-2; 9 positions agree with TRBD2. CDR3 length: 15 residues. V was pared by 7 bases and J by 6 bases, with 9 bases of the junction left unmatched. The CDR3 sequence is CASTPLAGVAGELFF. The CDR3 DNA reads TGTGCCAGCACCCCTTTAGCGGGAGTTGCCGGGGAGCTGTTTTTT.

This chain uses TRBV24-1 with TRBJ1-4; weak D call: TRBD1 (5 bases). Germline V CDR1 and CDR2: KGHDR, SFDVKD. CDR3 size: 15 residues. The V and J ends lost 6 bases and 0 bases respectively, with 10 bases between them. CDR3 in DNA: TGTGCCACCAGTCCAGGGTATGCAACTAATGAAAAACTGTTTTTT. Translating gives CATSPGYATNEKLFF.

The chain links TRBV19 to TRBJ1-4; D possibly corresponds to TRBD1 (6 bases). The CDR3 has 15 amino acids. CDR1 is LNHDA and CDR2 is SQIVND in the germline V gene (reference sequence). The V end was cut by 7 bases, the J end by 4 bases, with 16 bases between. The CDR3 sequence is CASKSRGQINEKLFF. The CDR3 bases are TGTGCCAGTAAAAGCCGCGGACAGATTAATGAAAAACTGTTTTTT. Full variable domain (remainder filled in from reference TRBV19 and TRBJ1-4): DGGITQSPKYLFRKEGQNVTLSCEQNLNHDAMYWYRQDPGQGLRLIYYSQIVNDFQKGDIAEGYSVSREKKESFPLTVTSAQKNPTAFYLCASKSRGQINEKLFFGSGTQLSVL.

The chain couples TRBV24-1 to TRBJ2-3, with 7 bases fitting TRBD2. The CDR3 extends over 16 amino acids. Germline CDR1 KGHDR, CDR2 SFDVKD. Trimming removed 0 bases from V and 7 bases from J; junction bases left unmatched: 9. The CDR3 region has the DNA TGTGCCACCAGTGATTTGCAGGCGGGAGAGACTCATACGCAGTATTTT. Its translation is CATSDLQAGETHTQYF.

This sequence joins TRBV2 and TRBJ2-3; D gene ambiguous. CDR1 SNHLY and CDR2 FYNNEI come from the germline V gene. Between the trimmed V and J ends, which lost 4 bases and 6 bases, there was a span of 11 bases. The CDR3 extends over 13 amino acids. The CDR3 region has the DNA TGTGCCAGCAGTGTAAGATCCTCGGATACGCAGTATTTT. Residues: CASSVRSSDTQYF.

The chain links TRBV6-1 to TRBJ2-7; TRBD2 matches 10 bases. J was trimmed by 4 bases and V by 5 bases; bases with no gene match: 8. The germline V gene has CDR1 MNHNS and CDR2 SASEGT. CDR3 size: 15 residues. CDR3 bases: TGTGCCAGCAGTTTGAGCACTAGCGGGACGTACGAGCAGTACTTC. Translating gives CASSLSTSGTYEQYF.

In its sample, this clonotype was seen a few times. The chain combines TRBV27 with TRBJ2-5; D is unresolved. CDR1 and CDR2 (germline): MNHEY, SMNVEV (reference sequence). V was shortened by 8 bases and J by 7 bases, with 23 bases between the two germline ends. The CDR3 has 15 residues. The CDR3 coding sequence is TGTGCCAGCCAGGCGAGTATTTCGGTCGTGGGGACCCAGTACTTC. Amino acid sequence: CASQASISVVGTQYF.

The V call is TRBV7-9, the J call TRBJ2-5, with D possibly matching TRBD2 (5 bases). Germline CDR1 and CDR2: SEHNR and FQNEAQ (reference sequence). The CDR3 loop spans 13 amino acids. Deletions cut 3 bases from V and 5 bases from J, with 10 bases between. The CDR3 reads CASSFGVRETQYF. DNA for the CDR3: TGTGCCAGCAGCTTCGGGGTGAGGGAGACCCAGTACTTC.

The V call is TRBV28, the J call TRBJ1-1; TRBD1 is a possible D gene (5 bases). V lost 6 bases to trimming and J lost 2 bases, with 19 bases between them. This CDR3 spans 16 amino acids. The germline V gene has CDR1 MDHEN and CDR2 SYDVKM. CDR3 amino acids: CASRLGGAGGNTEAFF. The CDR3 nucleotides are TGTGCCAGCAGGTTAGGCGGGGCGGGGGGTAACACTGAAGCTTTCTTT.